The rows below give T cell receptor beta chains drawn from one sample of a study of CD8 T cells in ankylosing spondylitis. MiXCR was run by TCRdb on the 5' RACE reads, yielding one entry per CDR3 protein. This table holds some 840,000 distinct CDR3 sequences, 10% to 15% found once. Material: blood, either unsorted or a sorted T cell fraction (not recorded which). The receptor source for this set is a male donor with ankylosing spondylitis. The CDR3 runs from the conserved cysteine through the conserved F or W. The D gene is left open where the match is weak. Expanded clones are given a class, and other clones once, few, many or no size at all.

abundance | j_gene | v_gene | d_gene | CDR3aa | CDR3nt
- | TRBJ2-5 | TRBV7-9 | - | CASSFRDVSWGETQYF | TGTGCCAGCAGCTTCAGAGACGTGTCTTGGGGGGAGACCCAGTACTTC
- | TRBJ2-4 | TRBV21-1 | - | CASSSRTGVVKNIQYF | TGTGCCAGCAGTTCCAGGACAGGGGTGGTCAAAAACATTCAGTACTTC
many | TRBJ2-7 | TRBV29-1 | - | CSVGGRSYEQYF | TGCAGCGTCGGAGGACGCTCCTACGAGCAGTACTTC
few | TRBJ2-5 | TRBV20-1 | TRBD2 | CSARDHGGRAGETQYF | TGCAGTGCTAGAGATCATGGCGGGAGGGCCGGGGAGACCCAGTACTTC
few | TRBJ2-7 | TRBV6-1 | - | CASTAPGGDYEQYF | TGTGCCAGCACGGCCCCGGGGGGCGATTACGAGCAGTACTTC
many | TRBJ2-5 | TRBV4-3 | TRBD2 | CASSQAYSSGRGETQYF | TGCGCCAGCAGCCAAGCTTACTCTAGCGGGAGGGGAGAGACCCAGTACTTC
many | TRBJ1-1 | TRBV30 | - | CAWSGLQLGTEAFF | TGTGCCTGGAGTGGCTTACAGTTAGGCACTGAAGCTTTCTTT
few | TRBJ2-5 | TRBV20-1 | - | CSGSGRETQYF | TGCAGTGGGTCTGGTAGGGAGACCCAGTACTTC
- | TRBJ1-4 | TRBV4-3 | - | CASSQEWDPNEKLFF | TGCGCCAGCAGCCAAGAGTGGGACCCCAATGAAAAACTGTTTTTT
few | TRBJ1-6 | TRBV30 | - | CAWSRARSPLHF | TGTGCCTGGAGTAGGGCTAGGTCACCCCTCCACTTT
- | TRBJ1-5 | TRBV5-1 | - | CASSFGGQDQPQHF | TGCGCCAGCAGCTTCGGGGGTCAAGATCAGCCCCAGCATTTT
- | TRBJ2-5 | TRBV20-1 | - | CSARSQTQYF | TGCAGTGCTCGCAGTCAGACCCAGTACTTC
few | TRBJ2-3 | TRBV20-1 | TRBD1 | CSASRDRITDTQYF | TGCAGTGCTAGCCGGGACAGGATTACAGATACGCAGTATTTT
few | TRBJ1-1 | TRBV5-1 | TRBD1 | CASSGSGTGNTEAFF | TGCGCCAGCAGCGGATCCGGGACAGGGAACACTGAAGCTTTCTTT
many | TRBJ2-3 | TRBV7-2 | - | CASSLVGGRF | TGTGCCAGCAGCTTAGTTGGAGGGCGCTTT
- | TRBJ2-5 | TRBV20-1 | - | CSASLQGRSQETQYF | TGCAGTGCTAGTTTACAGGGCCGAAGCCAAGAGACCCAGTACTTC
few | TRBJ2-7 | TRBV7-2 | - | CASSLSAVLTYEQYF | TGTGCCAGCAGCTTAAGTGCGGTATTAACCTACGAGCAGTACTTC
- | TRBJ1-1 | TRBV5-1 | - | CASSWDPQGGNTEAFF | TGCGCCAGCAGCTGGGACCCCCAGGGAGGTAACACTGAAGCTTTCTTT
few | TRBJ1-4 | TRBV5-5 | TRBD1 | CASSRTLGQGSEKLFF | TGTGCCAGCAGCCGCACACTAGGACAGGGTTCGGAAAAACTGTTTTTT
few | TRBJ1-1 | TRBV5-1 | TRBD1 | CASSSSGQERSEAFF | TGCGCCAGCAGCTCTTCCGGACAGGAAAGATCTGAAGCTTTCTTT
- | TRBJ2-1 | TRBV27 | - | CASSLLRGAVSYNEQFF | TGTGCCAGCAGTTTGCTCCGGGGGGCCGTCTCCTACAATGAGCAGTTCTTC
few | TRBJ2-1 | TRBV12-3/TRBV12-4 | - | CASTRWGPQLANEQFF | TGTGCCAGCACCCGGTGGGGACCCCAACTTGCCAATGAGCAGTTCTTC
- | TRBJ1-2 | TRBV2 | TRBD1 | CAGGTAYGYTF | TGTGCCGGTGGGACAGCTTATGGCTACACCTTC
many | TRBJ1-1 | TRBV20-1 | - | CSARVDGDTEAFF | TGCAGTGCTAGAGTTGACGGAGACACTGAAGCTTTCTTT
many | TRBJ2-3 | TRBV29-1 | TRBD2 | CSVDLAGSTDTQYF | TGCAGCGTTGACCTAGCGGGGTCTACAGATACGCAGTATTTT
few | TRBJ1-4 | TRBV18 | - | CASSPPPEATNEKLFF | TGTGCCAGCTCACCACCGCCGGAAGCAACTAATGAAAAACTGTTTTTT
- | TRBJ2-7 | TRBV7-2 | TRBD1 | CASSSIPTGGYEQYF | TGTGCCAGCAGCTCGATTCCGACAGGGGGCTACGAGCAGTACTTC
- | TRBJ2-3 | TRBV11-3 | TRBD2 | CASSLSGPDTQYF | TGTGCCAGCAGCCTTAGCGGGCCAGATACGCAGTATTTT
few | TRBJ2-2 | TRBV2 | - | CASRYRGSANTGELFF | TGTGCCAGTCGATATCGGGGTAGCGCGAACACCGGGGAGCTGTTTTTT
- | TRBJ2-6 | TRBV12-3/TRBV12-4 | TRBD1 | CASSLGQSGANVLTF | TGTGCCAGCAGTTTGGGACAGTCTGGGGCCAACGTCCTGACTTTC
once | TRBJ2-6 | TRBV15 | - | CATSRPPDGSGANVLTF | TGTGCCACCAGCCGACCCCCTGACGGTTCTGGGGCCAACGTCCTGACTTTC
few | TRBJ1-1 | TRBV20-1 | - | CSARLPGPRTEAFF | TGCAGTGCTAGACTACCGGGACCAAGGACTGAAGCTTTCTTT
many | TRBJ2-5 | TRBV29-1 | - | CSVTRGETQYF | TGCAGCGTTACGAGGGGAGAGACCCAGTACTTC
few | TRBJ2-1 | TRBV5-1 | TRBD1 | CASSSWTGGIYNEQFF | TGCGCCAGCAGCTCATGGACAGGGGGGATATACAATGAGCAGTTCTTC
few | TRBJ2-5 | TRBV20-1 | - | CSARDRAWGETQYF | TGCAGTGCTAGAGATCGGGCTTGGGGGGAGACCCAGTACTTC
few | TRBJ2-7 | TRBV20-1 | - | CSARIRNYEQYF | TGCAGTGCTAGAATCCGGAACTACGAGCAGTACTTC
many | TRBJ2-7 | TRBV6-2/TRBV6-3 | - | CASRGSGHSYEQYF | TGTGCCAGCAGGGGATCGGGACACAGTTACGAGCAGTACTTC
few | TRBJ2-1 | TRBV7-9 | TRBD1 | CASSPRWTGRSYNEQFF | TGTGCCAGCAGCCCCCGGTGGACAGGGCGCTCCTACAATGAGCAGTTCTTC
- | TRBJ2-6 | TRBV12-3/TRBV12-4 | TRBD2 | CASSFGRGYPGLAGSGANVLTF | TGTGCCAGCAGTTTCGGCAGGGGGTACCCGGGACTAGCGGGATCTGGGGCCAACGTCCTGACTTTC
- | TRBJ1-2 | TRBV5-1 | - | CASSLDAPSGYTF | TGCGCCAGCAGCTTGGATGCTCCATCTGGCTACACCTTC
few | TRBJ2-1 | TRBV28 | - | CSEGRSYNEQFF | TGTAGTGAGGGGCGGAGCTACAATGAGCAGTTCTTC
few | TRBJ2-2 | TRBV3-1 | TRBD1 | CASSLKDRGFFWAGELFF | TGTGCCAGCAGCCTAAAAGACAGGGGTTTTTTCTGGGCCGGGGAGCTGTTTTTT
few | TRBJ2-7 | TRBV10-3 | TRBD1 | CAFSTGASYEQYF | TGTGCCTTCTCCACAGGGGCATCCTACGAGCAGTACTTC
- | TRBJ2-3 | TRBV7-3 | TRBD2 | CASSFLADSSDTQYF | TGTGCCAGCAGCTTTCTAGCGGACTCATCAGATACGCAGTATTTT
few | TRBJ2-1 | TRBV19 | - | CASSPQPGHGQFF | TGTGCCAGTAGCCCTCAACCGGGACATGGGCAGTTCTTC
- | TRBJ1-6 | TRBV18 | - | CASSPTHTNSPLHF | TGTGCCAGCTCACCGACCCATACCAATTCACCCCTCCACTTT
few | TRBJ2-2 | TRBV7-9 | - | CASRRQSSYTGELFF | TGTGCCTCCAGGAGGCAGTCTTCTTACACCGGGGAGCTGTTTTTT
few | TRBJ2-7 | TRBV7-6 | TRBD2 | CASSLEAGVFSYEQYF | TGTGCCAGCAGCTTAGAGGCGGGAGTCTTCTCCTACGAGCAGTACTTC
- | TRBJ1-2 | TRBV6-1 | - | CASSEFLRRGYTF | TGTGCCAGCAGTGAATTCCTACGCAGGGGCTACACCTTC
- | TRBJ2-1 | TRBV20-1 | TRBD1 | CSASRQAGGNEQFF | TGCAGTGCTAGTAGACAGGCAGGGGGCAATGAGCAGTTCTTC
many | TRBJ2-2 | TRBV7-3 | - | CASSLGQMNTGELFF | TGTGCCAGCAGTTTAGGACAGATGAACACCGGGGAGCTGTTTTTT
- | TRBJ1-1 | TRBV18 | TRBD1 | CASSQDRVGAFF | TGTGCCAGCTCACAAGACAGGGTAGGAGCTTTCTTT
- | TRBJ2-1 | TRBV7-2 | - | CASSSQIWSARFEQFF | TGTGCCAGCAGCTCACAAATTTGGAGCGCCAGGTTTGAGCAGTTCTTC